One and the same sample provided the 27 T cell receptor beta chains below, sequenced in a study of T cell clonality in common variable immunodeficiency. Only in-frame clones appear in the TCRdb table, and some are missing; sequencing was by immunoSEQ multiplex PCR. Sampling found about 44,000 clones, none seen once. The specimen sequenced was peripheral blood mononuclear cells. These receptor sequences come from a person aged 18 to 75 in good health.

This clone was counted at least ten times. The CDR3 end is not reached by the read, which stops 3 residues before it; the germline J gene fills it in. The V call is TRBV5-5, the J call TRBJ1-1; the match to TRBD1 covers 8 bases. Per the germline V gene, CDR1 is SGHKS and CDR2 is YYEKEE (reference sequence). V lost 4 bases to trimming and J lost 4 bases; unmatched junction nucleotides: 6. This CDR3 comprises 14 residues. The chain's CDR3 is CASSLGQGLTEAFF. The part of the CDR3 DNA that was read is TGTGCCAGCAGCCTAGGACAGGGCCTCACTGAA.

There are many counts of this clone. The read is 3 residues too short to cover the CDR3 end, so that end is filled in from the germline J gene. The gene calls are TRBV2 and TRBJ1-1; TRBD1 might be the D (5 bases). Germline lookup yields CDR1 SNHLY and CDR2 FYNNEI. This CDR3 comprises 15 residues. The ends were cut back, 3 bases at V and 4 bases at J, with 15 bases in the middle. CDR3 in amino acids: CASSDIADGGTEAFF. The sequenced CDR3 bases are TGTGCCAGCAGTGATATAGCCGACGGGGGCACTGAA. Combining the CDR3 with reference TRBV2 and TRBJ1-1 gives the whole variable domain EPEVTQTPSHQVTQMGQEVILRCVPISNHLYFYWYRQILGQKVEFLVSFYNNEISEKSEIFDDQFSVERPDGSNFTLKIRSTKLEDSAMYFCASSDIADGGTEAFFGQGTRLTVV.

This clone was found many times. The read finishes 3 residues shy of the CDR3 end, and the germline J gene is used to complete it. This sequence joins TRBV30 and TRBJ2-7; TRBD1 aligns across 7 bases. This CDR3 has 14 residues. From germline, CDR1 is GTSNPN and CDR2 SVGIG (reference sequence). The V and J ends lost 1 base and 3 bases, in that order; junction bases with no gene match: 6. CDR3 bases read: TGTGCCTGGAGTGGGGACAGATTAGGCTACGAG. Translating gives CAWSGDRLGYE. In full, the CDR3 is CAWSGDRLGYEQYF.

This clone has a count of ten or more. The read gets to within 3 residues of the CDR3 end, and the germline J gene fills in the rest. The rearrangement links TRBV28 to TRBJ2-1; a possible D gene is TRBD2 (6 bases). V lost 5 bases and J 4 bases, leaving 18 bases between the germline ends. Looked up from germline, CDR1 is MDHEN and CDR2 is SYDVKM. The CDR3 is 16 residues long. CDR3 amino acids: CASSGSSSGRYNEQFF. The CDR3 DNA, read in part, is TGTGCCAGCAGTGGCTCGTCCAGCGGGCGATACAATGAG.

This clone was counted at least ten times. The CDR3 end lies 3 residues beyond the end of the read and is filled in from the germline J gene. This chain connects TRBV6-1 to TRBJ1-2; maybe TRBD1 (6 bases). This CDR3 region has 17 residues. Germline values: CDR1 MNHNS, CDR2 SASEGT. The DNA read from the CDR3 is TGTGCCAGCAGTGAAGCCACTGGGGGCCCGGTCCAAGAGACC. Translated, it gives CASSEATGGPVQET. The whole CDR3 sequence reads CASSEATGGPVQETYTF.

This clone has ten or more counts. The CDR3 end is not reached by the read, which stops 3 residues before it; the germline J gene fills it in. The genes are TRBV19 and TRBJ1-5, with D maybe TRBD1 (6 bases). CDR1 and CDR2 from the germline V gene are LNHDA and SQIVND (reference sequence). The CDR3 has 16 residues. The V and J ends lost 4 bases and 0 bases respectively, with 13 bases between them. The CDR3 loop reads CASSKPGQNSNQPQHF. CDR3 DNA (partial): TGTGCCAGTAGTAAACCGGGACAAAATAGCAATCAGCCC.

About this clone: Read coverage stops 3 residues before the CDR3 terminus; the germline J gene supplies the remainder. The chain has TRBV7-6 and TRBJ1-5, with D perhaps TRBD1 (5 bases). Deletions cut 7 bases from V and 8 bases from J, with 12 bases between. The CDR3 length is 12 residues. Germline V gene data show CDR1 as SGHVS and CDR2 as FNYEAQ. CDR3 protein: CASNRWGEPQHF. The covered CDR3 bases are TGTGCCAGCAACAGATGGGGGGAGCCC. Supplemented by reference TRBV7-6 and TRBJ1-5, the full variable domain reads GAGVSQSPRYKVTKRGQDVALRCDPISGHVSLYWYRQALGQGPEFLTYFNYEAQQDKSGLPNDRFSAERPEGSISTLTIQRTEQRDSAMYRCASNRWGEPQHFGDGTRLSIL.

This clone came up many times. The CDR3 end lies 3 residues beyond the end of the read and is filled in from the germline J gene. This sequence joins TRBV20-1 and TRBJ2-7; D may be TRBD2 (6 bases). V was cut by 3 bases and J by 2 bases, with 17 bases left in between. The germline gives CDR1 DFQATT, CDR2 SNEGSKA (reference sequence). The CDR3 totals 15 residues. This CDR3 reads CSASRGGGRAYEQYF. CDR3 DNA (partial): TGCAGTGCTAGTAGGGGAGGTGGCAGGGCCTACGAG.

This clone was recorded many times. Read coverage stops 3 residues before the CDR3 terminus; the germline J gene supplies the remainder. The chain links TRBV9 to TRBJ1-1; no firm D call. V was clipped by 4 bases and J by 4 bases, with 17 bases between them. Germline V gene sequence: CDR1 SGDLS, CDR2 YYNGEE. The CDR3 spans 15 residues. Incomplete CDR3 DNA: TGTGCCAGCAGCTCCCGTCCGCGGGAGGTCACTGAA. Translated, it gives CASSSRPREVTE. The CDR3, in full, reads CASSSRPREVTEAFF. Together with reference TRBV9 and TRBJ1-1, the CDR3 gives the full variable domain: DSGVTQTPKHLITATGQRVTLRCSPRSGDLSVYWYQQSLDQGLQFLIQYYNGEERAKGNILERFSAQQFPDLHSELNLSSLELGDSALYFCASSSRPREVTEAFFGQGTRLTVV.

This clone was observed at least ten times. The read terminates 3 residues ahead of where the CDR3 ends, so the germline J gene completes it. The same CDR3 arises from other DNA sequences in this sample as well. V gene TRBV7-9 combines with J gene TRBJ1-4; D gene ambiguous. Germline loops: CDR1 SEHNR, CDR2 FQNEAQ (reference sequence). The CDR3 totals 11 residues. The DNA read from the CDR3 is TGTGCCAGCAGCTTAGATGTGCGA. Amino acid sequence: CASSLDVR. The full CDR3 protein reads CASSLDVRLFF.

This clone was counted at least ten times. The read falls 3 residues short of the CDR3 end, and the missing part is taken from the germline J gene. The rearrangement joins TRBV7-2 to TRBJ2-7; D remains ambiguous. The CDR3 is made up of 13 amino acids. Trimming pared 3 bases from V and 4 bases from J, leaving 10 bases between. CDR1 and CDR2 from the germline V gene are SGHTA and FQGNSA. This CDR3 reads CASSLGRTYEQYF. The DNA read from the CDR3 is TGTGCCAGCAGCTTGGGCAGAACTTACGAG.

This clone was picked up many times. The DNA ends 3 residues before the CDR3 does, and the rest of the CDR3 is filled in from the germline J gene. The chain combines TRBV13 with TRBJ1-1, with 9 bases matching TRBD1. In germline, CDR1 is PRHDT, CDR2 FYEKMQ (reference sequence). The CDR3 is 16 amino acids. CDR3 DNA (partial): TGTGCCAGCAGCTTCGACGGATATTCCGGGACAGGGAAA. This sequence encodes CASSFDGYSGTGK. The whole CDR3 sequence is CASSFDGYSGTGKAFF.

In its sample, this clone was seen many times. The CDR3 end falls 3 residues outside the read, so it is completed with the germline J gene. This sequence joins TRBV19 and TRBJ1-1; no reliable D call. Trimming removed 6 bases from V and 2 bases from J, with 7 bases in between. The CDR3 totals 12 residues. The germline V gene encodes CDR1 LNHDA and CDR2 SQIVND (reference sequence). CDR3 bases read: TGTGCCAGTAGCTATTTCAACACTGAA. Translated: CASSYFNTE. The complete CDR3 reads CASSYFNTEAFF.

This clone was seen at least ten times. The read terminates 3 residues before the CDR3 end, so the remaining end is supplied by the germline J gene. The chain has TRBV5-1 and TRBJ2-1; 8 nucleotides agree with TRBD2. The CDR3 spans 16 residues. The J segment lost 6 bases and the V segment lost 1 base, leaving 9 bases of the junction unmatched. Germline V lookup: CDR1 SGHRS, CDR2 YFSETQ. The CDR3 DNA, read in part, is TGCGCCAGCAGCTTGACTCGGGGGGGCCTCAGCAATGAG. Protein sequence: CASSLTRGGLSNE. The full-length CDR3 reads as CASSLTRGGLSNEQFF.

This clone was observed many times. The read terminates 3 residues before the CDR3 end, so the remaining end is supplied by the germline J gene. This chain links TRBV5-4 with TRBJ1-2; TRBD1 matches at 11 bases. Trimming at V came to 4 bases and at J to 5 bases, leaving 7 bases not matched to a gene. Germline V gene sequence: CDR1 SGHNT, CDR2 YYREEE (reference sequence). The CDR3 runs 15 residues. The DNA read from the CDR3 is TGTGCCAGCAGCATAGGGACAGGGGGTCGGTATGGC. Translation: CASSIGTGGRYG. The entire CDR3 protein is CASSIGTGGRYGYTF.

This clone has ten or more counts. The read comes to an end 3 residues before the CDR3 does, leaving the germline J gene to fill in the end. The rearrangement links TRBV20-1 to TRBJ1-2, with 7 bases matching TRBD1. V shed 7 bases, J shed 6 bases, and the junction held 14 bases outside the gene matches. This CDR3 is built from 14 residues. Germline-derived CDR1 and CDR2 are DFQATT and SNEGSKA (reference sequence). The part of the CDR3 DNA that was read is TGCAGTGGCCCCTTAACCGGGACAGCAGATGGC. Translating gives CSGPLTGTADG. The entire CDR3 protein is CSGPLTGTADGYTF.

The table lists this clone with many counts. The sequenced part of the CDR3 DNA is TGTGCCAGCTTAGGACAGGGCGCGAACACCGGGGAG. Translation gives CASLGQGANTGE. The entire CDR3 is CASLGQGANTGELFF. The chain employs TRBV18 and TRBJ2-2, with TRBD1 matching 8 bases. Coverage ceases 3 residues before the CDR3 finishes, and the germline J gene fills in the end. The CDR3 is 15 amino acids. Germline CDR1 KGHSH, CDR2 LQKENI. Trimming removed 7 bases from V and 0 bases from J; junction bases left unmatched: 4.

This clone came up a few times. The read gets to within 3 residues of the CDR3 end, and the germline J gene fills in the rest. The J gene is TRBJ2-7, the V gene TRBV30; D is possibly TRBD2 (6 bases). With 3 bases removed from V and 3 bases from J, the gap between germline ends came to 9 bases. The CDR3 is made up of 12 amino acids. From germline, CDR1 is GTSNPN and CDR2 SVGIG (reference sequence). The covered CDR3 bases are TGTGCCTGGAGCCGGGGAGGCTACGAG. Translating gives CAWSRGGYE. In full, the CDR3 reads CAWSRGGYEQYF.

At least ten counts were recorded for this clone. The sequenced fragment ends 3 residues before the CDR3 boundary, so the rest is inferred from the germline J gene. The gene calls are TRBV6-1 and TRBJ1-1; no definite D call. Trimming shortened V by 2 bases and J by 0 bases, and 10 bases separated the two germline ends. The CDR3 is 15 residues long. CDR1 and CDR2 from the germline V gene are MNHNS and SASEGT. Incomplete CDR3 DNA: TGTGCCAGCAGTGAAACACCCCCCCTGAACACTGAA. It yields the protein CASSETPPLNTE. The whole CDR3 is CASSETPPLNTEAFF.

Points on this clone: The DNA ends 3 residues before the CDR3 does, and the rest of the CDR3 is filled in from the germline J gene. V is TRBV7-2 and J is TRBJ2-1, with 13 positions matching TRBD2. The CDR3 sequence is 15 residues long. Looked up from germline, CDR1 is SGHTA and CDR2 is FQGNSA. V lost 4 bases, J lost 9 bases, and 6 bases stayed unmatched. CDR3: CASSSTSGGASEQFF. CDR3 bases read: TGTGCCAGCAGCTCAACTAGCGGGGGGGCCTCTGAG.

This clone was seen many times. The CDR3 end falls 3 residues outside the read, so it is completed with the germline J gene. This chain uses TRBV4-1 with TRBJ1-4; possible D gene TRBD1, 6 bases. The germline gives CDR1 MGHRA, CDR2 YSYEKL. The CDR3 has 16 amino acids. V shed 2 bases and J shed 3 bases, with 13 bases lying between them. The CDR3 DNA, read in part, is TGCGCCAGCAGCCAACGCCAGGGGATCCCTAATGAAAAA. It yields the protein CASSQRQGIPNEK. The CDR3 in full is CASSQRQGIPNEKLFF.

This clone was counted at least ten times. The missing CDR3 end, 3 residues past where the read stops, is filled in from the germline J gene. V usage is TRBV19 and J usage is TRBJ1-1, with TRBD1 as a possible D gene (6 bases). Germline values: CDR1 LNHDA, CDR2 SQIVND (reference sequence). This CDR3 has 15 amino acids. Partial CDR3 DNA: TGTGCCAGTAGTGGGCACAGGGAGGGGCGTAAAAAA. Residues: CASSGHREGRKK. The whole CDR3 sequence is CASSGHREGRKKAFF.

This clone was picked up many times. The CDR3 end falls 3 residues outside the read, so it is completed with the germline J gene. The chain combines TRBV10-3 with TRBJ1-2, with D possibly matching TRBD1 (5 bases). Germline lookup yields CDR1 ENHRY and CDR2 SYGVKD. Deletions cut 6 bases from V and 5 bases from J, with 22 bases between. The CDR3 is made up of 16 amino acids. CDR3 DNA, as far as it was read: TGTGCCATCAGCCCCAACCGGGTAGGGGTGGGATATGGC. This translates into CAISPNRVGVGYG. The CDR3 in full is CAISPNRVGVGYGYTF.

This clone was detected ten times or more. The read falls 3 residues short of the CDR3 end, and the missing part is taken from the germline J gene. The chain uses TRBV5-1 and TRBJ1-1, with D unresolved. The CDR3 extends over 13 amino acids. Trimming stripped 4 bases from V and 4 bases from J, with 11 bases between. Germline loops: CDR1 SGHRS, CDR2 YFSETQ. The CDR3 protein is CASSQTPGTEAFF. CDR3 DNA (partial): TGCGCCAGCAGCCAAACCCCCGGCACTGAA.

This clone has ten or more counts. The read ends 3 residues before the CDR3 terminus; that terminus is restored from the germline J gene. This chain links TRBV4-1 with TRBJ2-7; possibly TRBD1 for D (6 bases). Germline loops: CDR1 MGHRA, CDR2 YSYEKL. The ends were cut back, 1 base at V and 3 bases at J, with 16 bases in the middle. CDR3 length: 16 residues. The CDR3 here is CASSQVDRGGDYEQYF. Partial CDR3 DNA: TGCGCCAGCAGCCAAGTGGACAGAGGAGGAGACTACGAG.

In its sample, this clone was seen many times. The sequence runs out 3 residues before the end of the CDR3; the remainder is reconstructed from the germline J gene. The gene calls are TRBV20-1 and TRBJ2-5; TRBD2 agrees at 10 bases. CDR1 is DFQATT and CDR2 is SNEGSKA in the germline V gene (reference sequence). V trimming: 5 bases; J trimming: 3 bases; junction bases outside the gene matches: 3. The CDR3 contains 13 residues. The CDR3 sequence is CSAEREGKETQYF. CDR3 bases read: TGCAGTGCTGAGCGGGAGGGGAAAGAGACC.

This clone was counted many times. This chain's CDR3 is CAWSRDRQIEQYF. The covered CDR3 bases are TGTGCCTGGAGCCGGGACAGGCAGATCGAG. This sequence joins TRBV30 and TRBJ2-7, with 8 bases identical to TRBD1. The CDR3 end lies 3 residues beyond the end of the read and is filled in from the germline J gene. CDR3 length: 13 amino acids. Germline V gene lookup returns CDR1 GTSNPN and CDR2 SVGIG (reference sequence). Trimming at V came to 3 bases and at J to 6 bases, leaving 7 bases not matched to a gene.